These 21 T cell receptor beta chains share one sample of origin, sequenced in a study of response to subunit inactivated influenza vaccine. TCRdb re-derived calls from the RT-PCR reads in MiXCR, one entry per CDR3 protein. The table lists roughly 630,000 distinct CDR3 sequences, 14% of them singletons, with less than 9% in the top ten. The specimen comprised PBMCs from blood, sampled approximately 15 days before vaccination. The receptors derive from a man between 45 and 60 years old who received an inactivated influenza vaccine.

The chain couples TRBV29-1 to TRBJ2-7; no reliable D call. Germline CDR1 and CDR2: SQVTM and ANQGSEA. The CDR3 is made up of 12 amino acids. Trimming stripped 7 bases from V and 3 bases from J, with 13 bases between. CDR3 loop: CSAFDGVYEQYF. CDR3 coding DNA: TGCAGCGCCTTTGACGGAGTCTACGAGCAGTACTTC.

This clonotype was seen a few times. CDR3 protein: CASSFLVEGSGYTF. The CDR3 DNA sequence: TGTGCCAGCAGCTTCCTAGTTGAGGGGTCTGGCTACACCTTC. J is TRBJ1-2 and V is TRBV7-9; D perhaps matches TRBD1 (5 bases). The V gene's germline CDR1 is SEHNR and CDR2 FQNEAQ (reference sequence). The CDR3 loop spans 14 amino acids. V was shortened by 3 bases and J by 7 bases, with 15 bases between the two germline ends.

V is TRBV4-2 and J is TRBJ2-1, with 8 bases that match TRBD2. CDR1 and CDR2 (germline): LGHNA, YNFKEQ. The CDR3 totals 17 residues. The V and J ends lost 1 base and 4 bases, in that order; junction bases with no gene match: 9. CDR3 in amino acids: CASSQAARRGGYNEQFF. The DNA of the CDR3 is TGTGCCAGCAGCCAAGCGGCTCGTCGGGGGGGGTACAATGAGCAGTTCTTC.

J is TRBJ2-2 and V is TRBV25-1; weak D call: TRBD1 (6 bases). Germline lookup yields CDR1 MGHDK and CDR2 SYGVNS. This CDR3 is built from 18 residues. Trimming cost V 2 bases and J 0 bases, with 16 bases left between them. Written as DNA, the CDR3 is TGTGCCAGCAGTGAAAATCATTTCAGGGGTACGAACACCGGGGAGCTGTTTTTT. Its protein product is CASSENHFRGTNTGELFF. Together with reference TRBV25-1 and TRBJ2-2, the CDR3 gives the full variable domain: EADIYQTPRYLVIGTGKKITLECSQTMGHDKMYWYQQDPGMELHLIHYSYGVNSTEKGDLSSESTVSRIRTEHFPLTLESARPSHTSQYLCASSENHFRGTNTGELFFGEGSRLTVL.

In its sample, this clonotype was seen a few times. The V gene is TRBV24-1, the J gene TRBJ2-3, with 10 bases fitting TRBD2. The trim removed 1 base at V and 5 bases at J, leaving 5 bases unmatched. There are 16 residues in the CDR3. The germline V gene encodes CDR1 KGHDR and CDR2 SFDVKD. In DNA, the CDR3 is TGTGCCACCAGTGATTTAGCGGGAGGGCTCGGAGATACGCAGTATTTT. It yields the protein CATSDLAGGLGDTQYF.

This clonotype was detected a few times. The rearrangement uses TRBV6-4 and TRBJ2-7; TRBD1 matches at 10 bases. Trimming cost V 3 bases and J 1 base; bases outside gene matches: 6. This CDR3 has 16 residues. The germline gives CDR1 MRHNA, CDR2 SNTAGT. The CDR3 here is CASSEFWDRGSYEQYF. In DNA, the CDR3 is TGTGCCAGCAGTGAATTTTGGGACAGGGGATCCTACGAGCAGTACTTC.

This chain's CDR3 is CSAPAANRGLYEQYF. CDR3 coding DNA: TGCAGTGCACCCGCAGCCAACAGGGGGCTCTACGAGCAGTACTTC. The chain employs TRBV20-1 and TRBJ2-7; 9 positions agree with TRBD1. V lost 6 bases and J lost 3; bases outside the gene matches: 12. Germline V gene data show CDR1 as DFQATT and CDR2 as SNEGSKA (reference sequence). The CDR3 sequence is 15 residues long.

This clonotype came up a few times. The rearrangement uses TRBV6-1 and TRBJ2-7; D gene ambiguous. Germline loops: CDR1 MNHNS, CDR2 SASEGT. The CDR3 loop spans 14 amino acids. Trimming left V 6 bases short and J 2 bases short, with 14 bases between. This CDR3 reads CASRNTVNAYEQYF. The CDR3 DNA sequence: TGTGCCAGCAGAAACACTGTAAACGCCTACGAGCAGTACTTC.

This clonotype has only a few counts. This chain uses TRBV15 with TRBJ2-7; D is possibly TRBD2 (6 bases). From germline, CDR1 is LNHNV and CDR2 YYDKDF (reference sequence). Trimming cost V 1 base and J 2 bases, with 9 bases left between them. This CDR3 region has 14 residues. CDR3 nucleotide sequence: TGTGCCACCAGCAGAGCGGCGGGACCCTACGAGCAGTACTTC. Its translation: CATSRAAGPYEQYF.

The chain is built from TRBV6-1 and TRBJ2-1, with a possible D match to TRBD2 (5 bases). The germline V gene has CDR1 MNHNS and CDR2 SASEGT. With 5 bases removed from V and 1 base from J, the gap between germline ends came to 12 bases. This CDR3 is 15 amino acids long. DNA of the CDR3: TGTGCCAGCAGTCCCAGCGGCCTGTCCTACAATGAGCAGTTCTTC. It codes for CASSPSGLSYNEQFF.

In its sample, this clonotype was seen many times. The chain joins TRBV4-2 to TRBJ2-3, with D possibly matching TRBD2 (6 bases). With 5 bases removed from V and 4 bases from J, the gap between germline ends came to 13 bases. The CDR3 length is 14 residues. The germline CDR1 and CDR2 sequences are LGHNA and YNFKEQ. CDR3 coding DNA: TGTGCCAGCAGCGGGGCGGGGAACCCAGATACGCAGTATTTT. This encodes CASSGAGNPDTQYF.

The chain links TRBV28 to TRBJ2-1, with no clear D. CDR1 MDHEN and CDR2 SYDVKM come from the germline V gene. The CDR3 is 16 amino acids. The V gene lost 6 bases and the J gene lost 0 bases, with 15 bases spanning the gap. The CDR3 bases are TGTGCCAGCAGCCCCGTGTTCCGGAGCTCCTACAATGAGCAGTTCTTC. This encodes CASSPVFRSSYNEQFF.

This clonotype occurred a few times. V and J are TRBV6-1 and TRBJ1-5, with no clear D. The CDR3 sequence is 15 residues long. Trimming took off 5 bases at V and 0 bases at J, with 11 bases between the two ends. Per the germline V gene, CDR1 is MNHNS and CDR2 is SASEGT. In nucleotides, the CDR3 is TGTGCCAGCAGTCCATGGTTAAGTAGCAATCAGCCCCAGCATTTT. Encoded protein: CASSPWLSSNQPQHF.

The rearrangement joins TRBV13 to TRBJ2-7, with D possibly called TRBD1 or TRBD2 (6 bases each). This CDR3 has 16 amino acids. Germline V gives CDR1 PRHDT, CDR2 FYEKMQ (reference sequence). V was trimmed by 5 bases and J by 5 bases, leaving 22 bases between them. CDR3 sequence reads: CASSPPRGPEGDEQYF. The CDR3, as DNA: TGTGCCAGCAGCCCCCCCCGGGGCCCGGAGGGGGACGAGCAGTACTTC.

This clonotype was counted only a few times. CDR3 DNA sequence: TGTGCCACCCGGGTGGGGGGCCAGACAGATACGCAGTATTTT. Its protein is CATRVGGQTDTQYF. The chain is built from TRBV15 and TRBJ2-3; D tentatively reads TRBD1 or TRBD2 (6 bases each). V was clipped by 8 bases and J by 3 bases, with 15 bases between them. The length of the CDR3 is 14 residues. Germline V gene data show CDR1 as LNHNV and CDR2 as YYDKDF (reference sequence).

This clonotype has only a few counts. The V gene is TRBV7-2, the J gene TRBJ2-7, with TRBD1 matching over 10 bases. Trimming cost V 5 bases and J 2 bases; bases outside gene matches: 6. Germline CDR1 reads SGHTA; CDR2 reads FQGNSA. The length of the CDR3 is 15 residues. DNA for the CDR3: TGTGCCAGCAGCGGGACAGGGGCCGGCCCCTACGAGCAGTACTTC. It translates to CASSGTGAGPYEQYF.

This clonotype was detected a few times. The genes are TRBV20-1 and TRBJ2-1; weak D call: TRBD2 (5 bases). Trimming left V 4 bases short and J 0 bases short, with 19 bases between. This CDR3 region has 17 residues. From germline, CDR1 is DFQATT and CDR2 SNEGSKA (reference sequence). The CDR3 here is CSATKSLRLSSYNEQFF. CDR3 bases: TGCAGTGCTACTAAAAGCCTCCGACTATCCTCCTACAATGAGCAGTTCTTC.

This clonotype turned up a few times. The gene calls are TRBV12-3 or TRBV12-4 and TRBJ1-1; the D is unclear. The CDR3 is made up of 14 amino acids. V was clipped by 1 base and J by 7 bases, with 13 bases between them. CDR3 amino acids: CASSLGAVPIEAFF. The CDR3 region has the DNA TGTGCCAGCAGTTTAGGGGCAGTGCCCATTGAAGCTTTCTTT.

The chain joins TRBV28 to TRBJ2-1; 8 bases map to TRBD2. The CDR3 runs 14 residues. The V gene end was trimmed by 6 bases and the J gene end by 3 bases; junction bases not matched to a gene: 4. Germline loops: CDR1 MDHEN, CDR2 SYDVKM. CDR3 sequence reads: CASSTSGFYNEQFF. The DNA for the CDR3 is TGTGCCAGCAGCACTAGCGGCTTCTACAATGAGCAGTTCTTC.

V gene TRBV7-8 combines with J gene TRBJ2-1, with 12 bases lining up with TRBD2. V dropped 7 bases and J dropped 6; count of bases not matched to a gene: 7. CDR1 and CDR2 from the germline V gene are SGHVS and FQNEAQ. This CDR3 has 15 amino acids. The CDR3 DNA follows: TGTGCCAGCATCGTCGGACTAGCGGGATCCAATGAGCAGTTCTTC. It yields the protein CASIVGLAGSNEQFF.

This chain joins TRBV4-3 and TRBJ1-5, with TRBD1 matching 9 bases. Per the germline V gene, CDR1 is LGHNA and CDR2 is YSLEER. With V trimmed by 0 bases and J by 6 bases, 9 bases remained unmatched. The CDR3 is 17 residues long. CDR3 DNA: TGCGCCAGCAGCCAAGATTATCGGGGACAGGGCTCTCAGCCCCAGCATTTT. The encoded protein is CASSQDYRGQGSQPQHF.